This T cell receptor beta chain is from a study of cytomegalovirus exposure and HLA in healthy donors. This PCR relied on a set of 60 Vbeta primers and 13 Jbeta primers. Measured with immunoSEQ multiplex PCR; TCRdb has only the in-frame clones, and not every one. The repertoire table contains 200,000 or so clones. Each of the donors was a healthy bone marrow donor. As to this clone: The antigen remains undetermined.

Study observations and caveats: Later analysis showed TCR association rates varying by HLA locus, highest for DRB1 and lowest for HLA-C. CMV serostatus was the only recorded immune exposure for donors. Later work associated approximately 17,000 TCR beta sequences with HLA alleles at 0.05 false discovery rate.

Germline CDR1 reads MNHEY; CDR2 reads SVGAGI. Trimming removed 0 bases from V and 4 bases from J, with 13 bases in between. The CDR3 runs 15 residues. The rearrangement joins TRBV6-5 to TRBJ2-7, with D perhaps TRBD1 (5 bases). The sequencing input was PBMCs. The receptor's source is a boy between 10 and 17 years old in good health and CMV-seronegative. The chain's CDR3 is CASSYSGVGWYEQYF. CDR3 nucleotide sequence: TGTGCCAGCAGTTACTCAGGGGTGGGCTGGTACGAGCAGTACTTC.